These T cell receptor beta chains were read from a single sample in a study of shared clonotypes between healthy human individuals. The data were produced by immunoSEQ multiplex PCR, yet TCRdb's version contains in-frame clones alone and is incomplete. The data show millions of clones, 90% to 95% seen once. Sequencing was done on a sample of naive CD4+ T cells sorted from blood. The receptors come from a man younger than 35 in good health. The CDR3 runs from the conserved cysteine through the conserved F or W. Each record gives: CDR3 protein, V gene, J gene, D gene. D genes are given only for firm matches.

CASSYGNQPQHF	TRBV5-6	TRBJ1-5	-
CASSLVGVTGELFF	TRBV5-6	TRBJ2-2	-
CSVLAGPDYGYTF	TRBV29-1	TRBJ1-2	-
CASSLGGTAGYGYTF	TRBV7-2	TRBJ1-2	TRBD1
CASSIMTGVDQPQHF	TRBV19	TRBJ1-5	TRBD1
CASSQDRATDTQYF	TRBV4-3	TRBJ2-3	-
CASSLGGTGATNEKLFF	TRBV5-4	TRBJ1-4	TRBD1
CAGSTGVNYGYTF	TRBV2	TRBJ1-2	TRBD1
CASSELGAGGYTF	TRBV25-1	TRBJ1-2	-
CASSYGGAAETQYF	TRBV6-5	TRBJ2-5	-
CASRGLTNTEAFF	TRBV27	TRBJ1-1	-
CASSSQGLGYTF	TRBV27	TRBJ1-2	-
CASSLPGPAHDTQYF	TRBV7-9	TRBJ2-3	-
CASSRSPSGTAQQETQYF	TRBV4-1	TRBJ2-5	TRBD1
CASSTGISSYEQYF	TRBV28	TRBJ2-7	-
CASSLGAGSSTGELFF	TRBV5-4	TRBJ2-2	-
CASSQRLAGRVYEQYF	TRBV7-8	TRBJ2-7	TRBD2
CASREDGAGQPQHF	TRBV6-1	TRBJ1-5	-
CAWSVQWTGLNYGYTF	TRBV30	TRBJ1-2	TRBD1
CASSYQGVTEAFF	TRBV6-5	TRBJ1-1	TRBD1
CASSPTGAGNTIYF	TRBV14	TRBJ1-3	TRBD1
CASSLDLTGADSGNTIYF	TRBV5-1	TRBJ1-3	TRBD1
CASSRLAGAGELFF	TRBV18	TRBJ2-2	TRBD2
CASSLGQQGTQYF	TRBV5-1	TRBJ2-5	-
CAISESGSGRDVTGELFF	TRBV10-3	TRBJ2-2	TRBD2
CAWSLAGGGDIQYF	TRBV30	TRBJ2-4	-
CASSQGEHNPEQFF	TRBV4-3	TRBJ2-1	-
CASSNRVGGANVLTF	TRBV10-2	TRBJ2-6	-
CASSPTKRLDQETQYF	TRBV18	TRBJ2-5	-
CASSFRTQQEQFF	TRBV7-9	TRBJ2-1	-
CASSPTDRGSSYEQYF	TRBV19	TRBJ2-7	TRBD1
CASSVAGTISTDTQYF	TRBV9	TRBJ2-3	-
CASIPGLAGGTNTGELFF	TRBV19	TRBJ2-2	TRBD2
CASSPPQGANSPLHF	TRBV7-2	TRBJ1-6	TRBD1
CASSPELGKNIQYF	TRBV18	TRBJ2-4	-
CAISADWSGSYEQYF	TRBV10-3	TRBJ2-7	TRBD2
CASSAQGGSSPLHF	TRBV9	TRBJ1-6	-
CASSFSTGTPNTGELFF	TRBV11-3	TRBJ2-2	-
CASSLSGRATYNEQFF	TRBV5-6	TRBJ2-1	TRBD2
CASRGPTGELFF	TRBV28	TRBJ2-2	-
CASNKSGGGNTIYF	TRBV28	TRBJ1-3	-
CASSGQGVYEQYF	TRBV2	TRBJ2-7	-
CASSLLQDSLGNSPLHF	TRBV5-6	TRBJ1-6	-
CASSAPGLGVEQYF	TRBV9	TRBJ2-7	TRBD2
CASSLGTTETQYF	TRBV7-7	TRBJ2-5	-